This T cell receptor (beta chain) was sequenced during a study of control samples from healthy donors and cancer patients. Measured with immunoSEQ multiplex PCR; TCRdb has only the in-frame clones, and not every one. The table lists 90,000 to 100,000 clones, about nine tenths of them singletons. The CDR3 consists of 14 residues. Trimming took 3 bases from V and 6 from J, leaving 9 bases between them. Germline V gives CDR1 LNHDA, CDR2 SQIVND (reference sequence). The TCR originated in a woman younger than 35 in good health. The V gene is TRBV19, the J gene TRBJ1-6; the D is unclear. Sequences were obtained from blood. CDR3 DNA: TGTGCCAGTAGTATCCCGACAATTAATTCACCCCTCCACTTT. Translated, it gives CASSIPTINSPLHF.